This is a list of T cell receptor beta chains from one sample in a study of cytomegalovirus exposure and HLA in healthy donors. Clones were sequenced by immunoSEQ multiplex PCR, and TCRdb holds only the in-frame ones, with some missing. The data contain 220,000 or so clones, more than 75% of them singletons. Specimen: PBMCs. These receptors all come from a woman in her thirties or forties in good health and CMV-seronegative. The CDR3 runs from the conserved cysteine through the conserved F or W. A D gene is named only where the DNA matches it firmly. Clone sizes are given selectively: once, few, many, or a class where the clone is expanded.

clone_size	v_call	j_call	d_call	cdr3_nt	cdr3_aa
few	TRBV2	TRBJ2-7	-	TGTGCCAGCAGCGGACAGACCCTACGCGAGCAGTACTTC	CASSGQTLREQYF
-	TRBV5-1	TRBJ1-3	-	TGCGCCAGCAGCTTGACCACCGGGATCTCTGGAAACACCATATATTTT	CASSLTTGISGNTIYF
-	TRBV6-6	TRBJ1-1	-	TGTGCCAGCACCCTGGGTAACAGGGTCCCTGAAGCTTTCTTT	CASTLGNRVPEAFF
few	TRBV7-2	TRBJ2-3	-	TGTGCCAGCAGTTATCCCTCGCGGGACCCTAGCACAGATACGCAGTATTTT	CASSYPSRDPSTDTQYF
-	TRBV2	TRBJ2-4	-	TGTGCCACCTCGACAGAGGCGCCTAGCATTCAGTACTTC	CATSTEAPSIQYF
-	TRBV5-1	TRBJ1-3	-	TGCGACTGGCGGCGGAGCTCTGGAAACACCATATATTTT	CDWRRSSGNTIYF
-	TRBV9	TRBJ2-3	TRBD2	TGTGCCAGCGACGAGGGAGGGCCTGCGCGGGATACGCAGTATTTT	CASDEGGPARDTQYF
-	TRBV5-6	TRBJ2-1	-	TGTGCCAGCAGCCGGCGGCTCCTGCCGGATTACTACAATGAGCAGTTCTTC	CASSRRLLPDYYNEQFF
-	TRBV9	TRBJ1-2	-	TGTGCCAGCAGCGAGACAGTGGACTATGGCTACACCTTC	CASSETVDYGYTF
-	TRBV14	TRBJ1-2	-	TGTGCCAGCAGCCAAGAAGCAGGGAAGGCCTATGGCTACACCTTC	CASSQEAGKAYGYTF
-	TRBV19	TRBJ1-5	TRBD1	TGTGCCAGTAGTATGGGGGACAGGGGTTTGAATCAGCCCCAGCATTTT	CASSMGDRGLNQPQHF
-	TRBV7-9	TRBJ1-1	-	TGTGCCAGCAGCTTAGCGGAAGGGGTGAACACTGAAGCTTTCTTT	CASSLAEGVNTEAFF
-	TRBV27	TRBJ1-5	-	TGTGCCAGCAGCCTACAGGGTGGCAATCAGCCCCAGCATTTT	CASSLQGGNQPQHF
-	TRBV6-5	TRBJ2-1	TRBD2	TGTGCCAGCAGTCTACTAGCGGGAGGGCCCGATGAGCAGTTCTTC	CASSLLAGGPDEQFF
-	TRBV29-1	TRBJ2-7	TRBD1	TGCAGCGGCCGGGACAGTAACTCCTACGAGCAGTACTTC	CSGRDSNSYEQYF
-	TRBV30	TRBJ2-7	TRBD1	TGTGCCTGGAGTGTAACTCGGGACAGACCTTACGAGCAGTACTTC	CAWSVTRDRPYEQYF
-	TRBV5-4	TRBJ2-2	-	TGTGCCAGCAGCTTGAGCGGGTGGGACACCGGGGAGCTGTTTTTT	CASSLSGWDTGELFF
-	TRBV27	TRBJ2-7	-	TGTGCCAGCAGTTTACGGGGGGCAGGGAACGAGCAGTACTTC	CASSLRGAGNEQYF
-	TRBV7-2	TRBJ2-7	-	TGTGCCAGCAGCCTAACCGACTACGAGCAGTACTTC	CASSLTDYEQYF
-	TRBV25-1	TRBJ2-7	TRBD1	TGTGCCAGCAGTGAATCAGGGGGAATAAGCGAGCAGTACTTC	CASSESGGISEQYF
-	TRBV5-1	TRBJ2-5	-	TGCGCCAGCAGCCTGGTGGGAGGGGGATTCCAAGAGACCCAGTACTTC	CASSLVGGGFQETQYF
few	TRBV5-1	TRBJ1-2	TRBD1	TGCGCCAGCAGCTTGGGACAGGGGAACTATGGCTACACCTTC	CASSLGQGNYGYTF
-	TRBV27	TRBJ1-3	TRBD1	TGTGCCAGCAGTTTAGGAGCAGGGGGTACAGGAGGAAACACCATATATTTT	CASSLGAGGTGGNTIYF
-	TRBV5-6	TRBJ2-7	TRBD1	TGTGCCAGCAGAATGACAGGGACCTCCTACGAGCAGTACTTC	CASRMTGTSYEQYF
-	TRBV21-1	TRBJ2-2	-	TGTGCCAGCAGCCCCCGAGCGGGACAGGAGGACACCGGGGAGCTGTTTTTT	CASSPRAGQEDTGELFF
-	TRBV7-2	TRBJ2-1	-	TGTGCCAGCAGCTTAGTGTCTCACAATGAGCAGTTCTTC	CASSLVSHNEQFF